What follows describes a single T cell receptor beta chain. Its antigen remains unidentified. Base qualities are not at hand, and no much larger clone is one base apart. Instrument on record: Illumina NovaSeq 6000. TCRalpha and TCRbeta cDNA libraries were built by 5'RACE with constant-segment primers, adding sample barcodes and unique molecular identifiers. Trizol reagent was used to extract RNA from every sample. Library amplification was performed in two PCR steps, and a second sample barcode and Illumina TruSeq adapters were introduced in the second step. The libraries were sequenced on an Illumina NovaSeq using 2 x 150 bp paired-end reads. Per the original workflow: Demultiplexing of reads and collapsing into UMI-guided consensus sequences were performed with migec v1.2.7. Using mixcr v2.1.11, UMI consensuses were aligned to TRA and TRB V and J templates and then assembled into clonotypes. Expanded or contracted clonotypes were those called significant by both edgeR and NoisET, with noise models trained on biological replicates. For edgeR calls, a false discovery rate-adjusted p below 0.01 and a log2 fold-change threshold of 1 were applied. PCA with hierarchical clustering of max-normalized trajectories of the 1000 most abundant clonotypes was used as exploratory dynamics analysis. The CD4 or CD8 phenotype of responding clones was assigned using the separately sequenced CD4+ and CD8+ repertoires. Through fastp at Q25 and MiXCR, TCRdb rebuilt clones from the public reads, retaining in-frame beta chains. Each CDR3 protein appears once, grouped with its most common genes and DNA. TCRdb, not the authors, supplied the V and J calls. For this sample the table gives 75,000 to 90,000 distinct CDR3 sequences, of which over 11% were detected only once. 31% of the sample is in the top ten clones.

The source of the sample is a study of T-cell memory formation after mild COVID-19 (dated by TCRdb to the early 2020s). Context from the whole study: TCR sequence clusters from the two donors were found to be largely donor specific. The cohort was made up of two young adult volunteers, one female and one male, who were previously healthy. T-cell clones expanding and contracting after mild COVID-19 in two donors were tracked by longitudinal TCRalpha and TCRbeta repertoire sequencing. Broader findings and caveats from the paper: Contracting CD4+ clones were found mainly in CM and EM memory subsets, while CD8+ clones were enriched in EMRA. Only a couple of mild cases were covered by the study, and larger cohorts that include severe cases with pre-infection samples were considered necessary. Some responding clones were detected in pre-infection memory, suggesting pre-existing cross-reactive memory T cells joined the SARS-CoV-2 response. Clones that contracted from day 15 to 85 showed balanced CD4/CD8 phenotypes, whereas a second wave of clones that expanded from day 15 to 37 leaned towards CD4+. SARS-CoV-2 specificity of the second-wave clones peaking on day 37 was not confirmed.

Ficoll-Paque density gradient centrifugation was used to isolate PBMCs. The germline V gene gives CDR1 as MNHEY and CDR2 as SVGAGI. Taken from cysteine to phenylalanine, the CDR3 has 17 residues. The kept DNA is CDR3 alone, 51 bases in frame from the first base. The germline V and J ends show losses of 2 bases and 0 bases respectively, and no gene match explains 5 bases of the junction. The sequence was obtained from an adult woman who had mild COVID-19 (a few samples of this study predate the infection). The sample titles of this study are shuffled in the database, so cell type and time point are left out; the donor was told from shared clones. The specimen sequenced was PBMCs or a T cell subset sorted from them (not recorded which). Rearrangement joined TRBV6-5 to TRBJ2-5, with 11 central nucleotides matching TRBD2. The sequence in DNA is TGTGCCAGCAGTTACAATAGCGGGAGGGAGTACCAAGAGACCCAGTACTTC. Its translation is CASSYNSGREYQETQYF.